This TCR beta chain emerged from a study of identical twins. The germline V and J ends were trimmed by 8 bases and 8 bases, with 15 bases remaining between them. Looked up from germline, CDR1 is MNHNS and CDR2 is SASEGT. This CDR3 is built from 12 residues. Among all donors, each was a healthy Caucasian. With respect to this clonotype: Its antigen is undetermined.

A universal primer site was created by template switching, with the cDNA bearing unique molecular identifiers. Each CDR3 protein gets one entry after TCRdb re-called the 5' RACE reads with MiXCR. The sample gives 1.5 million to 2 million distinct CDR3 sequences, around a third of which show up once; more than 0.25% is in the top ten. The study's findings and limits: Because invariant MAIT and iNKT cells could be present, zero-insertion analyses could be partly confounded. Reduced insertions were recorded for abundant cord blood beta clonotypes, with no such pattern in memory repertoires.

The receptor was isolated from a newborn girl in good health. Sequenced material: cord blood. This sequence joins TRBV6-1 and TRBJ1-2, with no clear D. The CDR3 DNA is TGTGCCAGCGGGATTTCGGCGGGCGGCTACACCTTC. Protein: CASGISAGGYTF.